This TCR beta chain is drawn from a study of blood T cell repertoires in COVID-19 (TCRdb year 2020). The study in broad terms: Collaborator samples came from the United States, Italy and Spain and covered acute and convalescent phases of COVID-19. Sample metadata almost always included a de-identified subject ID, COVID-19 status, age in years and sex. The samples were drawn from two sources: the first 160 participants of the ongoing ImmuneRACE study, and over 1,000 subjects contributed by 6 global collaborators. The prospective study material was composed of cDNA or gDNA derived from T cells, B-cell-depleted T cells, or PBMCs. The dataset comprised deeply sampled blood TCRbeta repertoires from subjects exposed to, actively infected with, or recovered from COVID-19. Where available, HLA class I and class II types were obtained from metadata supplied by the sample provider rather than from assay-based typing. The repertoires were made available in a free public database intended to serve as a resource for research on the immune response to SARS-CoV-2. The research as a whole found: The quantity of clinical and demographic metadata differed by source and by participant and was supplied without curation.

The CDR3 starts with the cysteine, ends with the phenylalanine, and has 16 residues. Only CDR3 DNA remains: 48 bases, in frame from the first base. The junction shows trimming of 5 bases on V and 4 bases on J, and the gene matches do not reach 8 bases of it. The germline V gene provides CDR1 SGHTA and CDR2 FQGNSA. As to this clone: Its cognate antigen has yet to be identified. No much larger clonotype is one base removed from it; base qualities were not supplied.

The collaborating institutions used their own protocols to collect whole blood in K2EDTA tubes. Collaborator samples were shipped for TCRbeta analysis as frozen whole blood, isolated PBMCs, or DNA extracted from either sample type. TCRbeta CDR3 regions were amplified from genomic DNA using the immunoSEQ Assay, a bias-controlled multiplex PCR. Under the source paper's analysis protocol: Within the assay, amplification of reference gene primers was used to estimate how many nucleated cells each sample contained. To quantify the absolute abundance of each unique TCRbeta CDR3 rearrangement, sequence reads were collapsed and filtered. For each sample, productive Simpson clonality was calculated by taking the square root of Simpson's diversity index across productive rearrangements. Imported from immuneACCESS, the table was reduced by TCRdb to in-frame sequences with V and J called. These copies leave out some clones; in studies compared against another copy, an unresolved V gene accounts for under half, and the cause of the remainder is not known. Clone size and V and J calls were adopted from that table, with D and trimming inferred from the DNA. The sample table lists about 200,000 clones, approximately 81% of them with a count of one. The top ten constitute almost 5% of the sample.

The rearranged chain carries TRBV7-2 and TRBJ1-4, with 9 junctional bases fitting TRBD1. The sequence derives from a woman of 80 years or more with acute or convalescent COVID-19. Sequenced input: peripheral blood. The CDR3 protein sequence reads: CASSLHRGRDNEKLFF. At the DNA level, the sequence is TGTGCCAGCAGCCTTCACAGGGGGCGCGATAATGAAAAACTGTTTTTT.